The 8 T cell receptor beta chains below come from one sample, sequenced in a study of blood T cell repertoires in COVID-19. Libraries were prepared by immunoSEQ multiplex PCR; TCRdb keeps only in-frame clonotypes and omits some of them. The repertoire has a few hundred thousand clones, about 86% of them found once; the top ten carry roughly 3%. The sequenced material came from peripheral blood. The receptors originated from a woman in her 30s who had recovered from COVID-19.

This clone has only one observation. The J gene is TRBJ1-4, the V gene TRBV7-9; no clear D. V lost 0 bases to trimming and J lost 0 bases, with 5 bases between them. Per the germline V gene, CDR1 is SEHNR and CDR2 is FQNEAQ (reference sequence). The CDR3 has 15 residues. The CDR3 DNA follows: TGTGCCAGCAGCTTAGCCGCGACAACTAATGAAAAACTGTTTTTT. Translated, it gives CASSLAATTNEKLFF.

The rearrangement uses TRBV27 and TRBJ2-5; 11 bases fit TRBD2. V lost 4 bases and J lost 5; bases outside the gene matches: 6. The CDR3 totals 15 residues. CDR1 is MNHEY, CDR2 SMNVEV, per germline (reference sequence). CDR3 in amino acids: CASSSSGLAGETQYF. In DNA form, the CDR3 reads TGTGCCAGCAGTTCTAGTGGACTAGCGGGTGAGACCCAGTACTTC.

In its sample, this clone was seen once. CDR3: CASSAQSSGSYNEQFF. CDR3 nucleotide sequence: TGCGCCAGCAGCGCACAGTCTAGCGGGAGTTACAATGAGCAGTTCTTC. V and J are TRBV5-1 and TRBJ2-1; 10 nucleotides match TRBD2. Germline V gene sequence: CDR1 SGHRS, CDR2 YFSETQ. The CDR3 sequence is 16 residues long. Trimming at V came to 4 bases and at J to 4 bases, leaving 8 bases not matched to a gene.

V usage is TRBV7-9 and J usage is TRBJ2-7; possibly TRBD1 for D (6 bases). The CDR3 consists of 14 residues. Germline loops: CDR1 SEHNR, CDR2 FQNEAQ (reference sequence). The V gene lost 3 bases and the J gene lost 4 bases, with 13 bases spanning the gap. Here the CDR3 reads CASSFLGTLYEQYF. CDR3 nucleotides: TGTGCCAGCAGCTTCCTCGGGACACTATACGAGCAGTACTTC.

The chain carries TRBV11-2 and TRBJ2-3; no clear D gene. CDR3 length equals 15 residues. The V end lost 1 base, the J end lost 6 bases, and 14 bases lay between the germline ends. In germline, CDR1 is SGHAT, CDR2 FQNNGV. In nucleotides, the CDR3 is TGTGCCAGCAGCTTAGGAGCGTCTCGTTCGGATACGCAGTATTTT. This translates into CASSLGASRSDTQYF.

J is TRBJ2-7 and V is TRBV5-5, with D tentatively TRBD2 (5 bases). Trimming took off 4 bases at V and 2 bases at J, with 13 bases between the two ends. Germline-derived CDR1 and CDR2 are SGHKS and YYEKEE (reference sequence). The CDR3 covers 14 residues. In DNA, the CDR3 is TGTGCCAGCAGCCTCGGACTCAAGGCCTACGAGCAGTACTTC. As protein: CASSLGLKAYEQYF.

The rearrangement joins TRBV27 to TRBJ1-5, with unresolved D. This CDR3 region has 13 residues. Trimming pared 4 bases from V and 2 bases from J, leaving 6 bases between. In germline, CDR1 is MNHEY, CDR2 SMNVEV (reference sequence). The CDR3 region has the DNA TGTGCCAGCAGTTACCAGGGCAATCAGCCCCAGCATTTT. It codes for CASSYQGNQPQHF.

The CDR3 spells CASSLVARVGDTQYF. CDR3 bases: TGCGCCAGCAGCTTGGTGGCTAGAGTTGGAGATACGCAGTATTTT. The V call is TRBV5-1, the J call TRBJ2-3; D is unresolved. Germline CDR1 is SGHRS and CDR2 is YFSETQ. The CDR3 length is 15 residues. Trimming stripped 0 bases from V and 5 bases from J, with 13 bases between. Full variable domain (outside the CDR3, taken from reference TRBV5-1 and TRBJ2-3): KAGVTQTPRYLIKTRGQQVTLSCSPISGHRSVSWYQQTPGQGLQFLFEYFSETQRNKGNFPGRFSGRQFSNSRSEMNVSTLELGDSALYLCASSLVARVGDTQYFGPGTRLTVL.